This paragraph covers one TCR beta chain sequence. The table came from immunoSEQ multiplex PCR; TCRdb's copy has only in-frame clones and leaves some out. Of tens of thousands of clones in the sample, about nine tenths were seen once. The junction had 9 bases not matched to a gene; V was cut back by 5 bases and J by 8 bases. CDR1 is PRHDT, CDR2 FYEKMQ, per germline (reference sequence). The CDR3 is 16 residues long. The data are from a study of blood T cell repertoires in COVID-19. The sequenced sample consisted of peripheral blood. The receptor's source is a woman aged 55-75 years with COVID-19, enrolled during active disease. The chain combines TRBV13 with TRBJ2-1; 13 nucleotides align to TRBD2. CDR3 in DNA: TGTGCCAGCAGCCCAGGACTAGCGGGAGAGAAGGATGAGCAGTTCTTC. It specifies CASSPGLAGEKDEQFF.